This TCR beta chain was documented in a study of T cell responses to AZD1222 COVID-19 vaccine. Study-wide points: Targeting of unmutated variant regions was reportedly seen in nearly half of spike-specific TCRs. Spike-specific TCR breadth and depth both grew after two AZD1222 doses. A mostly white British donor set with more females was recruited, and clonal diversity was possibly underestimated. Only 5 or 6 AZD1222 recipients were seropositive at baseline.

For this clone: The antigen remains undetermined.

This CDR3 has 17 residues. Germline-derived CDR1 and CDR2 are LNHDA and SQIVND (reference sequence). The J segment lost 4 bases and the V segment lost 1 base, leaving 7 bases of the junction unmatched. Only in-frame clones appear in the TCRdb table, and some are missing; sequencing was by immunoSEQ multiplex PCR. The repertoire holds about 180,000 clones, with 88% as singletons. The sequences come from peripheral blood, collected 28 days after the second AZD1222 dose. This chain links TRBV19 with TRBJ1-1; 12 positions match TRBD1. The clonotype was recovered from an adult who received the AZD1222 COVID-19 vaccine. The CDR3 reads CASSIVGTGGVGTEAFF. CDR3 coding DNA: TGTGCCAGTAGTATAGTTGGGACAGGGGGCGTCGGCACTGAAGCTTTCTTT.